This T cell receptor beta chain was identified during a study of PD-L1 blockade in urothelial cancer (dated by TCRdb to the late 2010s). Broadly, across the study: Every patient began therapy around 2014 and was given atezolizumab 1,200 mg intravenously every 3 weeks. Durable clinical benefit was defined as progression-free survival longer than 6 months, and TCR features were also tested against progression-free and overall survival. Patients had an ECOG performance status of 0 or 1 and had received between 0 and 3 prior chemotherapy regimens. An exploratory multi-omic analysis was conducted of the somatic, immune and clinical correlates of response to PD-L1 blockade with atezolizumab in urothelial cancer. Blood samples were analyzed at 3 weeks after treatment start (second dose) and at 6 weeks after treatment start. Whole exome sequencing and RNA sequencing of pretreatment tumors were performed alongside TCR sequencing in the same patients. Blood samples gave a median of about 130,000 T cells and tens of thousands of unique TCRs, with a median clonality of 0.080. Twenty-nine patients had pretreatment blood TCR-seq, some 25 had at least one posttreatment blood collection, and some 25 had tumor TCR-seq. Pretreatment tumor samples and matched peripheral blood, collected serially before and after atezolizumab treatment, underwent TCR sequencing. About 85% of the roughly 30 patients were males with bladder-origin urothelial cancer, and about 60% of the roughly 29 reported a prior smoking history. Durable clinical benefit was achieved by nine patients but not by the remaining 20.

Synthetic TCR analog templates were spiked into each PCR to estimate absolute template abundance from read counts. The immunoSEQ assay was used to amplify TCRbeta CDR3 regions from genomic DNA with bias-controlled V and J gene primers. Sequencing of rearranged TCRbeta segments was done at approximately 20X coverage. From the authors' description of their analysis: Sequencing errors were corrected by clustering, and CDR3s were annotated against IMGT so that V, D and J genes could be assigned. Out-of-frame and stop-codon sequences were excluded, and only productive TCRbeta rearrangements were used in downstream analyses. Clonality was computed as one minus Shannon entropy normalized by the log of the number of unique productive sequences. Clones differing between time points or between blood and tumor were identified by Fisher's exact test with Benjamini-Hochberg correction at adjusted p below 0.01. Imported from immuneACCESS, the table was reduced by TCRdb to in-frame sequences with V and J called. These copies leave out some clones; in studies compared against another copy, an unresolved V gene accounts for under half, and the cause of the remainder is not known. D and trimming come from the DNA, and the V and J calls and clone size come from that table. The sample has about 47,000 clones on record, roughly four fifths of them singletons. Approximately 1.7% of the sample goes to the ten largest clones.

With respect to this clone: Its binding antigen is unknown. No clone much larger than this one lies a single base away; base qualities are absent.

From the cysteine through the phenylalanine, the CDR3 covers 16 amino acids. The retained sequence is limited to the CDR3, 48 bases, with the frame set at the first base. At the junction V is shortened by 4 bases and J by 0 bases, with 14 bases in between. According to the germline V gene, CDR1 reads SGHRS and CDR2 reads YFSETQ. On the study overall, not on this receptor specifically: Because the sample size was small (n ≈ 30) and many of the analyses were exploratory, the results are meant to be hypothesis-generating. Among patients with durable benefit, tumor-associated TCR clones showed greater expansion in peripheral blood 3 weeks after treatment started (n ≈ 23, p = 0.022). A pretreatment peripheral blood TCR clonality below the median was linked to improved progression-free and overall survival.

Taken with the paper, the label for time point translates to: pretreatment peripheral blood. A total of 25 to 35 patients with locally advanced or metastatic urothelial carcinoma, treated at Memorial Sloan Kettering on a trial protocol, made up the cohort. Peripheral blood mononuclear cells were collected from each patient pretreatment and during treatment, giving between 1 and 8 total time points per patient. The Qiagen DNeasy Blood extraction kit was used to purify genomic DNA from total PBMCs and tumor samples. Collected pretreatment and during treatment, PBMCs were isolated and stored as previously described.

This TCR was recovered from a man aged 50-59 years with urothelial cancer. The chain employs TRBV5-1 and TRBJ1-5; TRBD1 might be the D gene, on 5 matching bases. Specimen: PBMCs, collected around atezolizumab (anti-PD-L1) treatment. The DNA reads TGCGCCAGCAGCCCCTTGGGGCCTGATAGCAATCAGCCCCAGCATTTT. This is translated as CASSPLGPDSNQPQHF.